This record looks at one T cell receptor (beta chain) sequence and its context. Its antigen is as yet unknown. These data originate in a study of Ad26.COV2.S vaccination and SARS-CoV-2 variants. Study-wide points: People who got the vaccine or the placebo had similar non-spike TCR breadth. Higher spike-specific TCR breadth was found in vaccine recipients than in placebo recipients. Vaccinees reportedly had broad spike-specific CD8+ and CD4+ T cell responses. Analyses that measured TCR breadth and depth may have underestimated total T cell responses.

Trimming removed 7 bases at V and 0 bases at J, with 19 bases between. The length of the CDR3 is 18 residues. Per the germline V gene, CDR1 is ENHRY and CDR2 is SYGVKD. Profiling relied on immunoSEQ multiplex PCR, and the TCRdb table lists in-frame clones only, not all of them. This table holds some 350,000 clones, about 91% found once. The origin of this receptor is a human donor who had recovered from COVID-19. Sample: peripheral blood, taken after recovery from COVID-19. The chain is built from TRBV10-3 and TRBJ2-6, with D maybe TRBD2 (7 bases). The CDR3 DNA follows: TGTGCCATCAACAGCGGGACACTACGTAACTCTGGGGCCAACGTCCTGACTTTC. This encodes CAINSGTLRNSGANVLTF.